These 2 T cell receptor beta chains came from one sample sequenced in a study of CD8+ T cells in alopecia areata. Treatment given: oral pan-JAK inhibitor, 5-10 mg twice daily. Isolated RNA was reverse transcribed into cDNA used as the sequencing template. Measured with immunoSEQ multiplex PCR; TCRdb has only the in-frame clones, and not every one. The sample includes about 190,000 clones, 64% seen only once; the top ten take more than 3.5%. Sequenced here: CD4+ T cells sorted from blood, sampled at week 4, from a patient treated with tofacitinib. The receptor source for this set is a human donor with alopecia areata.

V and J are TRBV5-4 and TRBJ2-3; 10 bases map to TRBD2. V lost 2 bases to trimming and J lost 1 base; unmatched junction nucleotides: 4. The germline gives CDR1 SGHNT, CDR2 YYREEE (reference sequence). The CDR3 consists of 16 residues. CDR3 sequence: CASSLSGGGRTDTQYF. The CDR3 DNA follows: TGTGCCAGCAGCTTAAGCGGGGGGGGACGCACAGATACGCAGTATTTT.

This clone has just a few counts. The chain combines TRBV5-1 with TRBJ1-2; 9 bases fit TRBD1. Germline V gives CDR1 SGHRS, CDR2 YFSETQ. The CDR3 extends over 14 amino acids. The trim removed 3 bases at V and 7 bases at J, leaving 7 bases unmatched. The CDR3 DNA follows: TGCGCCAGCAGCTCCCGGACAGGGGACGGTGGCTACACCTTC. The encoded protein is CASSSRTGDGGYTF.